The rows below give T cell receptor beta chains drawn from one sample of a study of vaccination effects on CD4 cells after COVID-19. Sequencing used immunoSEQ multiplex PCR; TCRdb keeps in-frame clones, though not all of them. This table holds about 47,000 clones, roughly three quarters found once. Antigens of these TCRs are unknown. The material sequenced was CD4+ T cells from PBMCs cultured without peptide, taken after COVID-19 vaccination. Receptors were obtained from a human donor who received a COVID-19 vaccine. The CDR3 runs from the conserved cysteine through the conserved F or W. The order of the fields is D gene, clone size, J gene, V gene, CDR3 DNA, CDR3 protein. A D gene is named only where the DNA matches it firmly. Size values are once, few and many counts, or a class for expanded clones, and some rows have none.

>.|.|TRBJ1-5|TRBV18
TGTGCCAGCTCACCAGGGTCAGCTAGCAATCAGCCCCAGCATTTT
CASSPGSASNQPQHF
>TRBD1|.|TRBJ1-5|TRBV10-2
TGCGCCAGCAGTGACCCGGACAGGGGGACCCAGCCCCAGCATTTT
CASSDPDRGTQPQHF
>TRBD1|few|TRBJ1-5|TRBV6-5
TGTGCCAGCAGCGTCAGGACAGGGCCCAATCAGCCCCAGCATTTT
CASSVRTGPNQPQHF
>TRBD1|.|TRBJ2-1|TRBV19
TGTGCCAGTAAAATCGGACAGGGGGCTAATGAGCAGTTCTTC
CASKIGQGANEQFF
>.|few|TRBJ2-7|TRBV7-7
TGTGCCAGCAGCTTAGACGAGGACTACGAGCAGTACTTC
CASSLDEDYEQYF
>.|.|TRBJ1-6|TRBV7-4
TGTGCCTTAAGGGGAATATTAGATTCACCCCTCCACTTT
CALRGILDSPLHF
>TRBD1|few|TRBJ1-3|TRBV7-9
TGTGCCAGCAGCTTTCGACAGGGGGCATCTGGAAACACCATATATTTT
CASSFRQGASGNTIYF
>.|.|TRBJ1-2|TRBV11-2
TGTGCCAGCAGCTCCCGGGACATCGGGGACTATGGCTACACCTTC
CASSSRDIGDYGYTF
>TRBD2|.|TRBJ2-1|TRBV29-1
TGCAGCGTTGAAGGGGGAGCGGGACTAGCCCGATACAATGAGCAGTTCTTC
CSVEGGAGLARYNEQFF
>TRBD2|.|TRBJ2-5|TRBV20-1
TGCAGTGCTAGTAGGACTAGTAAAGAGACCCAGTACTTC
CSASRTSKETQYF
>.|.|TRBJ2-7|TRBV10-3
TGTGCCATCAGTGAGTCTACCGGGGGCGGCGAGCAGTACTTC
CAISESTGGGEQYF